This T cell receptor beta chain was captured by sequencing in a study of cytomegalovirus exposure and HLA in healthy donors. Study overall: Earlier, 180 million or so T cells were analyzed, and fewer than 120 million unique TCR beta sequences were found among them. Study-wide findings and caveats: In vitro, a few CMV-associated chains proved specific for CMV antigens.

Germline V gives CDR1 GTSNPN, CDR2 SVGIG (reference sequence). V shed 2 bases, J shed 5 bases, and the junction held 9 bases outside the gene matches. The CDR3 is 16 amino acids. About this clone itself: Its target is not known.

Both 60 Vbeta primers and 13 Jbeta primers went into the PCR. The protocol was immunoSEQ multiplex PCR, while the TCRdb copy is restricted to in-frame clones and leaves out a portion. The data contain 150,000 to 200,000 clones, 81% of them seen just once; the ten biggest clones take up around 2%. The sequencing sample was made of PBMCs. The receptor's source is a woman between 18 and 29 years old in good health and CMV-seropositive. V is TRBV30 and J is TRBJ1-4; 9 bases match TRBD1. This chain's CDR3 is CAWSRLKGTGNEKLFF. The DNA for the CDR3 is TGTGCCTGGAGTCGTCTGAAAGGGACAGGGAATGAAAAACTGTTTTTT.